A selection of T cell receptor beta chains follows, all from one sample in a study of CD8 T cells in Susac syndrome. TCRdb used MiXCR to reprocess the immunoSEQ multiplex PCR reads, holding one entry per CDR3 protein. Found here are about 150,000 distinct CDR3 sequences, about 94% of them singletons; the top ten hold about 0.19%. Material: CD8+ T cells from PBMCs. These receptors all come from a human donor with multiple sclerosis. CDR3s include the opening cysteine and the closing phenylalanine or tryptophan. D genes are given only for firm matches. Part of the rows lack a size; the others show once, few, many or a class for expanded clones.

j_call d_call clone_size v_call cdr3_nt cdr3_aa
TRBJ2-5 - - TRBV20-1 TGCAGTGCTAGAGATCGGGGCAGGGGAATGGAGACCCAGTACTTC CSARDRGRGMETQYF
TRBJ1-3 - - TRBV4-3 TGCGCCAGCAGCCTGGGGACGGTCGGAAACACCATATATTTT CASSLGTVGNTIYF
TRBJ1-2 - - TRBV20-1 TGCAGTGCCCCCCTTGCCCTCTATGGCTACACCTTC CSAPLALYGYTF
TRBJ1-2 - - TRBV10-3 TGTGCCATCAGTGAGTCTTTGCAGGGTCCCTATGGCTACACCTTC CAISESLQGPYGYTF
TRBJ2-3 TRBD2 - TRBV27 TGTGCCAGCAGTTCCCGAGGGACTAGCGGGGGGCCTTACACAGATACGCAGTATTTT CASSSRGTSGGPYTDTQYF
TRBJ1-6 TRBD1 - TRBV20-1 TGCAGTGCCCCCGGGGACAGGGGTTATAATTCACCCCTCCACTTT CSAPGDRGYNSPLHF
TRBJ1-5 TRBD1 - TRBV18 TGTGCCAGCTCAACCGGAGGGGGCCGGGATCAGCCCCAGCATTTT CASSTGGGRDQPQHF
TRBJ2-3 TRBD2 - TRBV29-1 TGCAGCGTTGAGGGCGTAGCGGGGGGCACAGATACGCAGTATTTT CSVEGVAGGTDTQYF
TRBJ1-2 - - TRBV14 TGTGCCAGCAGCCAAGACGACGGTAACTATGGCTACACCTTC CASSQDDGNYGYTF
TRBJ2-7 TRBD1 - TRBV5-1 TGCGCCAGCAGCTTGAGACAGGGGAGTGCCGAGCAGTACTTC CASSLRQGSAEQYF
TRBJ2-7 TRBD1 - TRBV7-9 TGTGCCAGCAGCCCTCGACAGGGAGTCAACGAGCAGTACTTC CASSPRQGVNEQYF
TRBJ1-1 - - TRBV9 TGTGCCAGCAGCCCCAGAAATCCCAGTAGAGAAGCTTTCTTT CASSPRNPSREAFF
TRBJ1-1 - - TRBV13 TGTGCCAGCAGCTTAGGCCGCGGCTGGCAGAACACTGAAGCTTTCTTT CASSLGRGWQNTEAFF
TRBJ1-2 TRBD1 - TRBV29-1 TGCAGCGTTGAGAGGGGGCTTGCCTATGGCTACACCTTC CSVERGLAYGYTF
TRBJ2-1 - once TRBV28 TGTGCCAGCAGTGTCGGGGGGCCACCGTATTTCTACAATGAGCAGTTCTTC CASSVGGPPYFYNEQFF